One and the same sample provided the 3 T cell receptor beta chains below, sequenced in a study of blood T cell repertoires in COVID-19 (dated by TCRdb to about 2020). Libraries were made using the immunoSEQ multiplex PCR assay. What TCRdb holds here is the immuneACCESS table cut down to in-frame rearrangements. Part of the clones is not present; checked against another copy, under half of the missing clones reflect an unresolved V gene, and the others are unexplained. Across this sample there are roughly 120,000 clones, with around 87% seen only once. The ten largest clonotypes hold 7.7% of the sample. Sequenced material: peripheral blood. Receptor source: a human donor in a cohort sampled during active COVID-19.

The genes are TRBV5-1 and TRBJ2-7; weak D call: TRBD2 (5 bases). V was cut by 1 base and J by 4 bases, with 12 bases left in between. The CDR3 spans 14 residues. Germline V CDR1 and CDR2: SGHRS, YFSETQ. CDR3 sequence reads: CASSLRGDGYEQYF. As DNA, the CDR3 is TGCGCCAGCAGCTTGCGGGGAGATGGTTACGAGCAGTACTTC. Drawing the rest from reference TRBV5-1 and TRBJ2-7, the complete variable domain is KAGVTQTPRYLIKTRGQQVTLSCSPISGHRSVSWYQQTPGQGLQFLFEYFSETQRNKGNFPGRFSGRQFSNSRSEMNVSTLELGDSALYLCASSLRGDGYEQYFGPGTRLTVT.

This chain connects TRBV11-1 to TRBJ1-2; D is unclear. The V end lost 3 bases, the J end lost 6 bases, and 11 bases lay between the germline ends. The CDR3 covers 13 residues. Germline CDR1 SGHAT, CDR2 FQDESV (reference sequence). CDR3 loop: CASSFTGVDGYTF. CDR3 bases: TGTGCCAGCAGCTTTACCGGGGTTGATGGCTACACCTTC.

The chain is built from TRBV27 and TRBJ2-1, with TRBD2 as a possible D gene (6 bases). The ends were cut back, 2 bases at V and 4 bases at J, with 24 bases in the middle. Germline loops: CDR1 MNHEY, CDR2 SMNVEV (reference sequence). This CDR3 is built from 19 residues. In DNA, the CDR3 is TGTGCCAGCAGTTTAGCCCCGGACTGGGGGGATAAGGGTTACAATGAGCAGTTCTTC. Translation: CASSLAPDWGDKGYNEQFF.